This TCR beta chain came from a study of T cells in Graves' hyperthyroidism and ophthalmopathy. Study-level information: The blood sample was taken at first diagnosis, before treatment began. Study results and caveats: Among thyroid clonotypes expanded above 0.001, most also appeared in blood.

This clonotype showed up just once. The antigen is unknown. The germline V gene encodes CDR1 LNHDA and CDR2 SQIVND (reference sequence). Unmatched junction bases numbered 6, after V lost 8 bases and J lost 4 bases. The CDR3 spans 14 residues. TCR beta CDR3 region amplification was performed from RNA transcripts. A set of HTBI primers served as the primers for a first-round RT-PCR of the TCR CDR3. Each CDR3 protein is one row after TCRdb ran MiXCR on the multiplex PCR reads. This table has about 840,000 distinct CDR3 sequences, about 38% appearing once. For Graves' hyperthyroidism to be stable, ophthalmopathy could not progress within 18 months.

The TCR sequence derives from a man aged 18 to 30 with Graves' hyperthyroidism. The specimen was blood. The chain is built from TRBV19 and TRBJ1-3; 9 bases align to TRBD1. CDR3 loop: CASGGQGSGNTIYF. CDR3 coding DNA: TGTGCCAGTGGTGGACAGGGGAGCGGAAACACCATATATTTT.